Below, 29 T cell receptor beta chains from the same sample are listed, as sequenced in a study of blood T cells in healthy people across ages. A second PCR, run for about 7 to 11 cycles, used a sample-barcoded 5' primer plus a J-beta primer mix. TCRdb re-called the 5' RACE reads through MiXCR, storing one row per CDR3 protein. Here the sample spans fewer than 700,000 distinct CDR3 sequences, approximately 40% being singletons. Sequenced sample: blood. These receptors originate from a man older than 75 in good health.

This clonotype has a single count. The rearrangement uses TRBV27 and TRBJ2-5; TRBD2 matches at 12 bases. The CDR3 runs 15 residues. Germline V CDR1 and CDR2: MNHEY, SMNVEV (reference sequence). J was trimmed by 11 bases and V by 4 bases; bases with no gene match: 11. This CDR3 is CASSYTSGGYNEQYF. DNA for the CDR3: TGTGCCAGCAGTTACACTAGCGGGGGGTACAATGAGCAGTACTTC.

The chain combines TRBV4-3 with TRBJ1-1; tentatively, D is TRBD1 (6 bases). Germline V gives CDR1 LGHNA, CDR2 YSLEER. Trimming stripped 11 bases from V and 5 bases from J, with 33 bases between. The CDR3 contains 18 residues. The CDR3 sequence is CAGSRAGTTGTRRTEAFF. CDR3 bases: TGCGCCGGTAGCCGGGCGGGGACAACCGGGACCCGGAGGACTGAAGCTTTCTTT.

V usage is TRBV20-1 and J usage is TRBJ2-3, with 10 bases that match TRBD2. The CDR3 consists of 15 residues. Germline V CDR1 and CDR2: DFQATT, SNEGSKA (reference sequence). The V and J ends lost 3 bases and 1 base, in that order; junction bases with no gene match: 4. CDR3 DNA: TGCAGTGCTAGTGCTAGCGGGAGAGGCACAGATACGCAGTATTTT. Translated: CSASASGRGTDTQYF.

The V call is TRBV7-3, the J call TRBJ2-3; no clear D gene. CDR1 SGHTA and CDR2 FQGTGA come from the germline V gene. This CDR3 has 13 residues. Trimming took 1 base from V and 6 from J, leaving 8 bases between them. For the CDR3, the DNA is TGTGCCAGCAGCTTAATTTTCAGGGATACGCAGTATTTT. This translates into CASSLIFRDTQYF.

The gene calls are TRBV12-3 or TRBV12-4 and TRBJ2-2; 10 bases fit TRBD2. The CDR3 is 17 residues long. The V and J ends lost 1 base and 6 bases, in that order; junction bases with no gene match: 8. The CDR3 protein is CASSLESLAGVPGELFF. The CDR3 DNA reads as TGTGCCAGCAGTTTAGAATCGCTAGCGGGAGTCCCCGGGGAGCTGTTTTTT.

This clonotype showed up just a few times. The gene calls are TRBV4-1 and TRBJ2-5, with 7 positions matching TRBD1. The length of the CDR3 is 15 residues. Germline CDR1 MGHRA, CDR2 YSYEKL. V gave up 2 bases and J gave up 10 bases; unmatched junction bases: 13. The CDR3 DNA follows: TGCGCCAGCAGCCAATCGACAGGGCTACAGGGGAACCAGTACTTC. Protein: CASSQSTGLQGNQYF.

This clonotype was seen a handful of times. The CDR3 DNA sequence: TGTGCCAGCAACCCGGGACTAGATTACAATGAGCAGTTCTTC. Encoded protein: CASNPGLDYNEQFF. The chain links TRBV3-1 to TRBJ2-1, with 8 bases fitting TRBD2. This CDR3 is 14 amino acids long. The germline CDR1 and CDR2 sequences are LGHDT and YNNKEL (reference sequence). J lost 4 bases, V lost 7 bases, and 6 bases had no gene match.

This clonotype was detected a few times. The chain carries TRBV21-1 and TRBJ2-5; the D call TRBD1 from the table was never checked on the DNA. TRBV21-1 is a pseudogene segment. The length of the CDR3 is 16 residues. CDR3 nucleotides: TGTGCCAGCAGCAGACGACTACAGGGGAGGTCGGGGACCCAGTACTTC. This sequence encodes CASSRRLQGRSGTQYF.

This rearrangement joins TRBV9 to TRBJ2-7, with D possibly matching TRBD1 (6 bases). CDR3 length: 15 amino acids. Trimming shortened V by 2 bases and J by 0 bases, and 12 bases separated the two germline ends. Germline V gene lookup returns CDR1 SGDLS and CDR2 YYNGEE. The CDR3: CASSVGTLNSYEQYF. In DNA form, the CDR3 reads TGTGCCAGCAGCGTCGGGACACTCAACTCCTACGAGCAGTACTTC. The variable domain in full, completed from reference TRBV9 and TRBJ2-7, reads DSGVTQTPKHLITATGQRVTLRCSPRSGDLSVYWYQQSLDQGLQFLIQYYNGEERAKGNILERFSAQQFPDLHSELNLSSLELGDSALYFCASSVGTLNSYEQYFGPGTRLTVT.

The chain joins TRBV4-1 to TRBJ2-7, with TRBD1 matching over 7 bases. The J call is uncertain, as TRBJ2-5 better fits the DNA end. The CDR3 extends over 17 amino acids. Germline-derived CDR1 and CDR2 are MGHRA and YSYEKL. As DNA, the CDR3 is TGCGCCAGCAGCCTCAGTCGTCTAGGGGACAGAGAAGAGACCCAGTACTTC. Translation: CASSLSRLGDREETQYF.

This CDR3 reads CASSSGQTTPYTF. The CDR3 DNA sequence: TGTGCCAGCAGCTCGGGACAGACAACCCCCTACACCTTC. V gene TRBV7-6 combines with J gene TRBJ1-2, with 7 bases aligning to TRBD1. Germline values: CDR1 SGHVS, CDR2 FNYEAQ. V shed 4 bases, J shed 10 bases, and the junction held 9 bases outside the gene matches. The CDR3 spans 13 residues.

This clonotype was detected a few times. V usage is TRBV7-2 and J usage is TRBJ2-7; D possibly matches TRBD1 or TRBD2 (5 bases each). Germline V CDR1 and CDR2: SGHTA, FQGNSA. V was clipped by 5 bases and J by 5 bases, with 16 bases between them. The CDR3 extends over 14 amino acids. CDR3 DNA sequence: TGTGCCAGCAGCCAGCCCAGGGCTAGCCACGAGCAGTACTTC. This sequence encodes CASSQPRASHEQYF.

The rearrangement links TRBV7-2 to TRBJ2-5; D is unclear. Per germline, CDR1 SGHTA and CDR2 FQGNSA. The V gene lost 5 bases and the J gene lost 5 bases, with 12 bases spanning the gap. The CDR3 runs 13 residues. CDR3 sequence reads: CASSVGIGETQYF. The CDR3 DNA sequence: TGTGCCAGCAGCGTAGGGATCGGGGAGACCCAGTACTTC. The full variable domain, with the rest looked up from reference TRBV7-2 and TRBJ2-5, is GAGVSQSPSNKVTEKGKDVELRCDPISGHTALYWYRQSLGQGLEFLIYFQGNSAPDKSGLPSDRFSAERTGGSVSTLTIQRTQQEDSAVYLCASSVGIGETQYFGPGTRLLVL.

The rearrangement uses TRBV6-5 and TRBJ2-7; a possible D gene is TRBD2 (5 bases). From germline, CDR1 is MNHEY and CDR2 SVGAGI. The CDR3 runs to 15 residues. With 5 bases removed from V and 3 bases from J, the gap between germline ends came to 17 bases. Here the CDR3 DNA reads TGTGCCAGCAGTAAACGACGAACCGGGATCTACGAGCAGTACTTC. The encoded protein is CASSKRRTGIYEQYF.

This clonotype was found a few times. The chain has TRBV6-1 and TRBJ2-6, with D unclear. CDR1 is MNHNS and CDR2 is SASEGT in the germline V gene. The CDR3 contains 15 residues. The V end lost 4 bases, the J end lost 0 bases, and 7 bases lay between the germline ends. The CDR3 DNA reads TGTGCCAGCAGTGCTGTCCGCTCTGGGGCCAACGTCCTGACTTTC. Its translation is CASSAVRSGANVLTF.

Only one count was recorded for this clonotype. The chain recombines TRBV20-1 with TRBJ2-1, with TRBD2 matching over 8 bases. V dropped 5 bases and J dropped 8; count of bases not matched to a gene: 11. Germline-derived CDR1 and CDR2 are DFQATT and SNEGSKA (reference sequence). The CDR3 covers 14 residues. This CDR3 is CSAARGGAVDEQFF. The CDR3 DNA follows: TGCAGTGCTGCTCGGGGGGGGGCCGTGGATGAGCAGTTCTTC.

This chain uses TRBV7-2 with TRBJ2-2; D unresolved. The CDR3 covers 14 residues. V was cut by 1 base and J by 8 bases, with 11 bases left in between. Germline V lookup: CDR1 SGHTA, CDR2 FQGNSA. The CDR3 DNA reads as TGTGCCAGCAGCTTAGGACCGTTTCCGGGGGAGCTGTTTTTT. Its translation is CASSLGPFPGELFF.

This clonotype was seen more than once but under ten times. V gene TRBV19 combines with J gene TRBJ2-1; D may be TRBD1 or TRBD2 (6 bases each). The germline V gene encodes CDR1 LNHDA and CDR2 SQIVND (reference sequence). This CDR3 has 12 residues. V dropped 4 bases and J dropped 9 bases, with 10 bases sitting between them. The CDR3 loop reads CASSTEGGEQFF. DNA for the CDR3: TGTGCCAGTAGTACGGAGGGGGGTGAGCAGTTCTTC.

The chain joins TRBV29-1 to TRBJ2-5, with TRBD2 matching 7 bases. The germline CDR1 and CDR2 sequences are SQVTM and ANQGSEA. The CDR3 is made up of 15 amino acids. V gave up 2 bases and J gave up 1 base; unmatched junction bases: 7. The CDR3 nucleotides are TGCAGCGTTGAAAGGCAGGGAGGGGTCCAAGAGACCCAGTACTTC. Amino acid sequence: CSVERQGGVQETQYF.

In its sample, this clonotype was seen a few times. V usage is TRBV7-2 and J usage is TRBJ2-4; no clear D. CDR1 is SGHTA and CDR2 is FQGNSA in the germline V gene. Trimming removed 5 bases at V and 0 bases at J, with 11 bases between. This CDR3 comprises 15 residues. The CDR3 here is CASSQEDVAKNIQYF. DNA for the CDR3: TGTGCCAGCAGCCAAGAGGACGTAGCCAAAAACATTCAGTACTTC.

A few counts support this clonotype. The CDR3: CASTPSGGSSYEQYF. CDR3 in DNA: TGTGCCAGCACACCGAGTGGGGGGAGTTCCTACGAGCAGTACTTC. The J gene is TRBJ2-7, the V gene TRBV28, with D perhaps TRBD2 (6 bases). Trimming left V 7 bases short and J 1 base short, with 17 bases between. From germline, CDR1 is MDHEN and CDR2 SYDVKM. This CDR3 spans 15 amino acids. The whole variable domain, filled in from reference TRBV28 and TRBJ2-7, reads DVKVTQSSRYLVKRTGEKVFLECVQDMDHENMFWYRQDPGLGLRLIYFSYDVKMKEKGDIPEGYSVSREKKERFSLILESASTNQTSMYLCASTPSGGSSYEQYFGPGTRLTVT.

Comments on this clonotype: A much larger clone lies one base from this, so it may be a read error. The chain combines TRBV5-6 with TRBJ2-7; D is uncertain. The germline V and J ends were trimmed by 4 bases and 3 bases, with 11 bases remaining between them. The germline CDR1 and CDR2 sequences are SGHDT and YYEEEE. The CDR3 is made up of 13 amino acids. DNA for the CDR3: TGTGCCAGCAGCGTGGGCAGGATCTACGAGCAGTACTTC. Amino acids: CASSVGRIYEQYF. Full variable domain (outside the CDR3, taken from reference TRBV5-6 and TRBJ2-7): DAGVTQSPTHLIKTRGQQVTLRCSPKSGHDTVSWYQQALGQGPQFIFQYYEEEERQRGNFPDRFSGHQFPNYSSELNVNALLLGDSALYLCASSVGRIYEQYFGPGTRLTVT.

The CDR3 region is CSVRADFNSGYTF. Written as DNA, the CDR3 is TGCAGCGTTCGTGCTGATTTTAATAGTGGCTACACCTTC. This sequence joins TRBV29-1 and TRBJ1-2; D ambiguous. In germline, CDR1 is SQVTM, CDR2 ANQGSEA. The CDR3 is 13 amino acids. Trimming removed 5 bases from V and 7 bases from J, with 17 bases in between.

This clonotype has a handful of counts. This sequence joins TRBV18 and TRBJ2-7; a weak D match, TRBD1 (5 bases). The germline CDR1 and CDR2 sequences are KGHSH and LQKENI. CDR3 size: 14 residues. The V end was cut by 2 bases, the J end by 0 bases, with 8 bases between. The CDR3 protein is CASSPKQDSYEQYF. DNA of the CDR3: TGTGCCAGCTCACCAAAACAGGACTCCTACGAGCAGTACTTC.

The chain carries TRBV6-1 and TRBJ1-1; tentatively, D is TRBD1 (6 bases). Germline V gives CDR1 MNHNS, CDR2 SASEGT. Trimming stripped 6 bases from V and 5 bases from J, with 16 bases between. This CDR3 spans 14 amino acids. This CDR3 is CASSRTGQGTEAFF. The CDR3 coding sequence is TGTGCCAGCAGCAGAACAGGGCAAGGGACTGAAGCTTTCTTT.

This chain joins TRBV12-5 and TRBJ2-4; perhaps TRBD2 as D (6 bases). The CDR3 totals 17 residues. Per the germline V gene, CDR1 is LGHNT and CDR2 is FRNRAP. V was trimmed by 0 bases and J by 3 bases, leaving 15 bases between them. CDR3 in DNA: TGTGCTAGTGGTTTGGTCCGGCGGTTGGGGGGCAAAAACATTCAGTACTTC. Amino acid sequence: CASGLVRRLGGKNIQYF. Based on the CDR3 plus reference TRBV12-5 and TRBJ2-4, the full variable domain is DARVTQTPRHKVTEMGQEVTMRCQPILGHNTVFWYRQTMMQGLELLAYFRNRAPLDDSGMPKDRFSAEMPDATLATLKIQPSEPRDSAVYFCASGLVRRLGGKNIQYFGAGTRLSVL.

In the case of this clonotype: Mismatch with germline at one junction end may stem from a read error. The gene calls are TRBV14 and TRBJ2-5; possible D gene TRBD1, 6 bases. Germline assignment: CDR1 SGHDN and CDR2 FVKESK. The CDR3 has 15 amino acids. CDR3 sequence reads: CASSQWATGKEAQYF. The CDR3 DNA sequence: TGTGCCAGCAGCCAATGGGCCACAGGGAAAGAGGCCCAGTACTTC.

This clonotype was seen only a few times. The chain is built from TRBV28 and TRBJ1-2; 9 bases map to TRBD1. The CDR3 contains 15 residues. Trimming cost V 5 bases and J 4 bases; bases outside gene matches: 8. Germline V gene data show CDR1 as MDHEN and CDR2 as SYDVKM. CDR3 nucleotide sequence: TGTGCCAGCAGTCCCCAGGGACAGGGAGGCTATGGCTACACCTTC. Translation: CASSPQGQGGYGYTF.

The rearrangement uses TRBV11-2 and TRBJ1-4, with D possibly TRBD1 on 5 matching bases. V was cut by 3 bases and J by 0 bases, with 8 bases left in between. CDR1 is SGHAT, CDR2 FQNNGV, per germline. The CDR3 consists of 15 residues. The CDR3 sequence: CASSFQGTTNEKLFF. The CDR3 DNA reads TGTGCCAGCAGCTTCCAGGGAACAACTAATGAAAAACTGTTTTTT.